Listed here is a single T cell receptor beta chain. Here immunoSEQ multiplex PCR was the method, and the copy in TCRdb shows in-frame clones only, minus some. The table lists hundreds of thousands of clones, roughly 90% of them singletons. These data come from a study of blood T cell repertoires in COVID-19. CDR1 is SGHTA and CDR2 is FQGTGA in the germline V gene. The ends lost 3 bases at V and 5 bases at J; junction bases unmatched: 6. This CDR3 is built from 15 residues. The source material was PBMCs or T cells enriched from blood (not recorded which). This chain uses TRBV7-3 with TRBJ2-2, with TRBD2 matching over 7 bases. The origin of this receptor is a woman in her thirties or forties who had recovered from COVID-19. The CDR3 DNA follows: TGTGCCAGCAGCTTCCCCCTCGGGGGGACCGGGGAGCTGTTTTTT. It yields the protein CASSFPLGGTGELFF.